Only a few counts were recorded for the clone carrying this T cell receptor (beta chain). The data stem from a study of T cell repertoires in cytomegalovirus infection. Turning to the study itself: TCR beta signatures that were public indicated CMV infection and matching HLA type.

CDR1 LGHDT and CDR2 YNNKEL come from the germline V gene (reference sequence). Between the trimmed V and J ends, which lost 2 bases and 9 bases, there was a span of 9 bases. This CDR3 has 12 residues. Via MiXCR, TCRdb re-called the reads, giving one row per CDR3 protein. The sample holds 350,000 to 450,000 distinct CDR3 sequences, less than 20% seen once. The sequenced sample consisted of PBMCs. This clonotype was obtained from a human donor in good health (CMV status not recorded). Some clones in this sample may be carry-over from other donors' samples. J is TRBJ2-3 and V is TRBV3-1, with TRBD2 as a possible D gene (6 bases). The CDR3 region is CASSQNRETQYF. The CDR3 DNA sequence: TGTGCCAGCAGCCAAAATCGGGAGACGCAGTATTTT.